This T cell receptor (beta chain) was found in a study of blood T cell repertoires in COVID-19 (dated by TCRdb to about 2020). About the study as a whole: Samples covering the acute and convalescent phases of COVID-19 were provided by collaborators in the United States, Italy and Spain. The material from the prospective study consisted of cDNA or gDNA derived from T cells, B-cell-depleted T cells, or PBMCs. Deeply sampled blood TCRbeta repertoires from subjects exposed to, actively infected with, or recovered from COVID-19 were included in the dataset. The repertoires were made available in a free public database intended to serve as a resource for research on the immune response to SARS-CoV-2. Samples were obtained from the ongoing ImmuneRACE study (first 160 participants) and from about 1,300 subjects provided by 6 global collaborators. A de-identified subject ID, COVID-19 status, age in years and sex were almost always included in the sample metadata. Where available, HLA class I and class II types were obtained from metadata supplied by the sample provider rather than from assay-based typing.

What the study reported, not specific to this receptor: The amount of clinical and demographic metadata varied by source and participant and was provided uncurated.

TCRbeta CDR3 regions were amplified from genomic DNA by means of the immunoSEQ Assay, a bias-controlled multiplex PCR. Concerning the study's data processing: The number of nucleated cells in each sample was estimated by amplification of reference gene primers within the assay. Sequence reads were collapsed and filtered to measure the absolute abundance of every unique TCRbeta CDR3 rearrangement. For each sample, productive Simpson clonality was calculated as the square root of Simpson's diversity index across productive rearrangements. TCRdb mirrors the immuneACCESS table, restricted to in-frame sequences. Some clones are absent from its copies; in checked studies, under half trace to an unresolved V gene, and the reason for the others is unknown. The V and J calls and the clone size are those of that table, but D and trimming were determined from the DNA. Within this sample are 300,000 to 450,000 clones, with 80% to 90% of them counted one time only. About 1% of the sample comes from the top ten.

In the case of this clone: Its antigen remains undetermined. Base quality data are lacking; no much larger clone is found one base away.

In the prospective study, participants were about 18 to 95 years old, resided in approximately 25 geographic areas of the United States, and were enrolled through a virtual design. In the prospective study, cohorts were assigned on the basis of participant-reported clinical history obtained from a screening survey and a study questionnaire. Recovered participants in ImmuneRACE Cohort 3 were defined as having two consecutive negative NP/OP PCR tests, clearance from a healthcare professional, or resolution of symptoms. In the prospective study, mobile phlebotomists collected whole blood, serum and a nasopharyngeal or oropharyngeal swab from each participant. Participants in the prospective study had the option to provide additional blood draws and questionnaires over a 2-month period. Before DNA extraction, prospective study blood samples were shipped either frozen or at room temperature. Source material: PBMCs or T cells enriched from blood (not recorded which). The sequence derives from a man aged 18 to 29 who had recovered from COVID-19.

The CDR3 corresponds to CASSETGQNYGYTF. The nucleotides read TGCGCCAGCAGTGAAACAGGGCAAAACTATGGCTACACCTTC. The sequence joins TRBV10-1 to TRBJ1-2; the D region possibly corresponds to TRBD1 (6 bases align). CDR1 and CDR2 were assigned from the germline V gene (reference sequence) as WNHNN and SYGVQD. The CDR3 numbers 14 residues from cysteine through phenylalanine. Of all the DNA, just the CDR3 is kept, 42 bases in frame from base 1. Cut back by 3 bases and 2 bases, the V and J ends lie 10 bases apart.